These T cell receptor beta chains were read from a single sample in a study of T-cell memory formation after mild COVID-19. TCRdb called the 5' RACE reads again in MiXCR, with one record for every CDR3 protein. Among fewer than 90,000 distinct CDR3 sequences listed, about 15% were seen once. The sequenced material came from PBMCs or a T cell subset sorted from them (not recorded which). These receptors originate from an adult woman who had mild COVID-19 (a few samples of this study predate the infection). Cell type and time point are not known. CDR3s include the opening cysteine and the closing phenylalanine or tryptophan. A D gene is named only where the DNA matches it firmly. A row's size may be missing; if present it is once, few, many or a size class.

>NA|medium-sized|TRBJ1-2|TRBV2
CASTMTASSYGYTF
TGTGCCAGCACCATGACAGCCTCGTCCTATGGCTACACCTTC
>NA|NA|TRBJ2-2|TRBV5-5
CASSLGDTGELFF
TGTGCCAGCAGCTTGGGTGATACCGGGGAGCTGTTTTTT
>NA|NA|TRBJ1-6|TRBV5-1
CASSFRPGESSYNSPLHF
TGCGCCAGCAGCTTTCGGCCTGGAGAAAGCTCCTATAATTCACCCCTCCACTTT
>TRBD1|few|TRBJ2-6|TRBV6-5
CATGQGGSGANVLTF
TGTGCCACCGGACAGGGCGGCTCTGGGGCCAACGTCCTGACTTTC
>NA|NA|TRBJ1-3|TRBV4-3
CASSQDRGASGNTIYF
TGCGCCAGCAGCCAAGATCGGGGGGCATCTGGAAACACCATATATTTT
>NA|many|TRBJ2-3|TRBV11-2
CASSYWGLLTDTQYF
TGTGCCAGCAGCTACTGGGGTCTCCTAACAGATACGCAGTATTTT
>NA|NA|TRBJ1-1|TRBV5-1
CASTIGAGEDTEAFF
TGCGCCAGCACCATCGGCGCAGGGGAGGACACTGAAGCTTTCTTT
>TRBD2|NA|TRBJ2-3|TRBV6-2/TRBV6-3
CASSYSTSGASTDTQYF
TGTGCCAGCAGTTACTCCACTAGCGGAGCTAGCACAGATACGCAGTATTTT
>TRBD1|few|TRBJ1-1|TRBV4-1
CASSQGLGQGRNEAFF
TGCGCCAGCAGCCAAGGCCTCGGACAGGGCAGAAATGAAGCTTTCTTT
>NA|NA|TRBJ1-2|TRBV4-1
CASSQVGESDGYTF
TGCGCCAGCAGCCAAGTAGGAGAATCGGATGGCTACACCTTC